Ten or more counts support the clone carrying this T cell receptor beta chain. As diagnostic evidence, clinical symptoms, serum thyroxine, TRAb, thyroid ultrasound and orbital computed tomography were relied upon. The sample comes from a study of Graves' ophthalmopathy and Graves' hyperthyroidism. Across the whole study: Stable hyperthyroidism meant no ophthalmopathy within 18 months of follow-up.

Scientists amplified the TCR beta CDR3 regions from RNA transcripts. HTBI primers were used in a first-round RT-PCR, which preceded a second-round multiplex PCR. TCRdb analysed the multiplex PCR reads with MiXCR anew, one entry per CDR3 protein. The sample has about 500,000 distinct CDR3 sequences, just under 40% seen once. Per the germline V gene, CDR1 is SEHNR and CDR2 is FQNEAQ (reference sequence). This CDR3 has 13 amino acids. Trimming cost V 4 bases and J 4 bases, with 10 bases left between them. The sequenced sample consisted of peripheral blood or thyroid tissue (not recorded which). The chain carries TRBV7-9 and TRBJ1-2, with D perhaps TRBD1 (6 bases). This clonotype originated in an adult man with Graves' hyperthyroidism. CDR3 DNA sequence: TGTGCCAGCAGCTCCGGACAGCGCTATGGCTACACCTTC. Its protein product is CASSSGQRYGYTF.